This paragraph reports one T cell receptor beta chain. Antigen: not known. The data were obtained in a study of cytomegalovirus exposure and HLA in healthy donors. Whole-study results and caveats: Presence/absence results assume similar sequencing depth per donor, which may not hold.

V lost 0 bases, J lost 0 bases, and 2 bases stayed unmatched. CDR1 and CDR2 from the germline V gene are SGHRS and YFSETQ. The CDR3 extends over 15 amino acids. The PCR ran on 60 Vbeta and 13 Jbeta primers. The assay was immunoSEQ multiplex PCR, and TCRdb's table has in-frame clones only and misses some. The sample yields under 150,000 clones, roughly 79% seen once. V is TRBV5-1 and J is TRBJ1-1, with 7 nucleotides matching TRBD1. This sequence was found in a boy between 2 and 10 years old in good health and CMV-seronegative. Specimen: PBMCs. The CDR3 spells CASSLVTGMNTEAFF. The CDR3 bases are TGCGCCAGCAGCTTGGTGACAGGGATGAACACTGAAGCTTTCTTT.